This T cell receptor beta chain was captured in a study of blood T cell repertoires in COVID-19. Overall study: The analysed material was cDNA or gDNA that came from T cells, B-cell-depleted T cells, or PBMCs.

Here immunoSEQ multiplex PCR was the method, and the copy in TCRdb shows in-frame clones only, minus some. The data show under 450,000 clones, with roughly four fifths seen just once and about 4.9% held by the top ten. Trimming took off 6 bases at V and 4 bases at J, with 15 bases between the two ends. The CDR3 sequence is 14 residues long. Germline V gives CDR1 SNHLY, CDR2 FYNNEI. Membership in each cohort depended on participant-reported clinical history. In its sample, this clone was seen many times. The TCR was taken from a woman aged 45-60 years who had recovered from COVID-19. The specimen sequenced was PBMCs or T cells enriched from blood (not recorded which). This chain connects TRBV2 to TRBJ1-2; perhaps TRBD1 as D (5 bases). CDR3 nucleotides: TGTGCCAGCAGGGGGTTGGGTCAGGGCTATGGCTACACCTTC. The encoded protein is CASRGLGQGYGYTF.